The 25 T cell receptor beta chains below were found in one sample sequenced in a study of blood T cells in healthy people across ages. Primers used in a second PCR of roughly 6 to 12 cycles were a sample-barcoded 5' primer and a J-beta primer mix. TCRdb redid the calling of the 5' RACE reads with MiXCR, one entry per CDR3 protein. Here the sample spans around 1,100,000 distinct CDR3 sequences, around two fifths being singletons. The sequenced material came from blood. These receptors all come from a man younger than 35 in good health.

This clonotype occurred a few times. This chain joins TRBV5-1 and TRBJ1-1; D is perhaps TRBD1 (5 bases). The V end was cut by 4 bases, the J end by 5 bases, with 15 bases between. This CDR3 is 14 amino acids long. Germline V gene data show CDR1 as SGHRS and CDR2 as YFSETQ. DNA for the CDR3: TGCGCCAGCAGCCCCGGGACGGCTACTACTGAAGCTTTCTTT. Translated: CASSPGTATTEAFF.

V usage is TRBV5-1 and J usage is TRBJ2-7; TRBD1 aligns across 9 bases. The V gene end was trimmed by 4 bases and the J gene end by 3 bases; junction bases not matched to a gene: 11. Germline loops: CDR1 SGHRS, CDR2 YFSETQ. This CDR3 region has 16 residues. CDR3 sequence (DNA): TGCGCCAGCAGCCCCACACCCGGGACAGGGTTCTACGAGCAGTACTTC. This codes for CASSPTPGTGFYEQYF. Full variable domain (remainder filled in from reference TRBV5-1 and TRBJ2-7): KAGVTQTPRYLIKTRGQQVTLSCSPISGHRSVSWYQQTPGQGLQFLFEYFSETQRNKGNFPGRFSGRQFSNSRSEMNVSTLELGDSALYLCASSPTPGTGFYEQYFGPGTRLTVT.

A remark on this clonotype: Germline is not matched at one junction end, which may reflect a read error. The rearrangement joins TRBV4-1 to TRBJ2-7, with D perhaps matching TRBD2 (5 bases). Judging by the DNA end, TRBJ2-5 fits better; the J call may be wrong. CDR1 and CDR2 from the germline V gene are MGHRA and YSYEKL. This CDR3 is 13 amino acids long. The CDR3 reads CACSQEGLETQYF. CDR3 coding DNA: TGCGCCTGCAGCCAAGAGGGCTTGGAGACCCAGTACTTC.

The table lists this clonotype with a few counts. This chain uses TRBV10-3 with TRBJ1-2; D gene uncertain. CDR3 size: 13 residues. Germline lookup yields CDR1 ENHRY and CDR2 SYGVKD. V lost 5 bases and J lost 4, with 11 bases in between. DNA for the CDR3: TGTGCCATCAGTCTCGAGAATCTCTATGGCTACACCTTC. It specifies CAISLENLYGYTF.

A few counts support this clonotype. The rearrangement joins TRBV5-1 to TRBJ1-4, with 10 nucleotides matching TRBD1. This CDR3 region has 15 residues. Germline V lookup: CDR1 SGHRS, CDR2 YFSETQ. Losses at the gene ends were 0 bases for V and 6 bases for J; bases not matched to a gene: 2. The CDR3: CASSLEGTGDEKLFF. CDR3 nucleotide sequence: TGCGCCAGCAGCTTGGAGGGGACAGGGGATGAAAAACTGTTTTTT. Supplemented by reference TRBV5-1 and TRBJ1-4, the full variable domain reads KAGVTQTPRYLIKTRGQQVTLSCSPISGHRSVSWYQQTPGQGLQFLFEYFSETQRNKGNFPGRFSGRQFSNSRSEMNVSTLELGDSALYLCASSLEGTGDEKLFFGSGTQLSVL.

This clonotype was seen only a few times. The chain carries TRBV12-3 or TRBV12-4 and TRBJ2-2, with 8 positions matching TRBD2. The V gene end was trimmed by 8 bases and the J gene end by 7 bases; junction bases not matched to a gene: 12. CDR3 length: 15 amino acids. The CDR3 here is CASATLAAGGGELFF. The CDR3 DNA is TGTGCCAGCGCTACACTAGCGGCGGGCGGCGGGGAGCTGTTTTTT.

The V call is TRBV20-1, the J call TRBJ2-1, with no clear D. Germline-derived CDR1 and CDR2 are DFQATT and SNEGSKA (reference sequence). Trimming left V 6 bases short and J 2 bases short, with 17 bases between. The CDR3 is 15 residues long. CDR3 sequence (DNA): TGCAGTGCCGACAAACGCGGTGCTGCCTACAATGAGCAGTTCTTC. Its translation: CSADKRGAAYNEQFF.

This chain uses TRBV30 with TRBJ1-2, with 7 bases that match TRBD1. Looked up from germline, CDR1 is GTSNPN and CDR2 is SVGIG (reference sequence). Trimming at V came to 0 bases and at J to 8 bases, leaving 6 bases not matched to a gene. This CDR3 is 13 amino acids long. Here the CDR3 reads CAWSVKGADGYTF. As DNA, the CDR3 is TGTGCCTGGAGTGTGAAGGGGGCGGACGGCTACACCTTC.

The chain links TRBV20-1 to TRBJ2-3, with 10 bases identical to TRBD2. Germline CDR1 DFQATT, CDR2 SNEGSKA (reference sequence). The trim removed 3 bases at V and 2 bases at J, leaving 8 bases unmatched. This CDR3 spans 16 amino acids. The chain's CDR3 is CSASLASGGNTDTQYF. DNA of the CDR3: TGCAGTGCTAGCTTGGCTAGCGGGGGAAACACAGATACGCAGTATTTT.

The V and J genes are TRBV5-4 and TRBJ2-7, with TRBD1 as a possible D gene (6 bases). This CDR3 is 15 amino acids long. CDR1 is SGHNT, CDR2 YYREEE, per germline (reference sequence). The V end lost 0 bases, the J end lost 3 bases, and 13 bases lay between the germline ends. CDR3 protein: CASSLEYQGIYEQYF. The CDR3 nucleotides are TGTGCCAGCAGCTTGGAATACCAGGGGATCTACGAGCAGTACTTC.

The chain is built from TRBV12-3 or TRBV12-4 and TRBJ2-6; D remains ambiguous. The CDR3 length is 15 residues. V was cut by 2 bases and J by 0 bases, with 5 bases left in between. This CDR3 is CASSLILSGANVLTF. For the CDR3, the DNA is TGTGCCAGCAGTTTAATCCTCTCTGGGGCCAACGTCCTGACTTTC.

This clonotype was picked up a small number of times. This chain joins TRBV12-3 or TRBV12-4 and TRBJ1-2; 8 bases are a match to TRBD1. The J segment lost 5 bases and the V segment lost 5 bases, leaving 10 bases of the junction unmatched. The CDR3 runs 15 residues. Here the CDR3 DNA reads TGTGCCAGCAGTCTCGGACAGGGACCCACGTATGGCTACACCTTC. Amino acids: CASSLGQGPTYGYTF.

The chain joins TRBV28 to TRBJ2-1, with 9 nucleotides matching TRBD1. Germline values: CDR1 MDHEN, CDR2 SYDVKM. V lost 6 bases, J lost 8 bases, and 8 bases stayed unmatched. CDR3 length: 14 amino acids. The CDR3 here is CASSPGTGTYEQFF. The CDR3 DNA reads TGTGCCAGCAGCCCCGGGACAGGGACCTATGAGCAGTTCTTC.

V and J are TRBV12-3 or TRBV12-4 and TRBJ2-2, with D maybe TRBD1 (5 bases). The CDR3 consists of 12 residues. V was pared by 7 bases and J by 7 bases, with 10 bases between. CDR3: CASNLRGGELFF. The CDR3 DNA reads TGTGCCAGCAACCTTAGGGGCGGGGAGCTGTTTTTT.

The sample holds a few counts of this clonotype. The V call is TRBV4-3, the J call TRBJ1-1; TRBD1 is a possible D gene (5 bases). The CDR3 sequence is 16 residues long. Looked up from germline, CDR1 is LGHNA and CDR2 is YSLEER. The ends were cut back, 0 bases at V and 4 bases at J, with 15 bases in the middle. CDR3 protein: CASSQDPGGAVTEAFF. The CDR3, as DNA: TGCGCCAGCAGCCAAGATCCAGGAGGGGCGGTCACTGAAGCTTTCTTT.

V usage is TRBV10-3 and J usage is TRBJ2-1, with D tentatively TRBD1 (5 bases). This CDR3 comprises 12 residues. Looked up from germline, CDR1 is ENHRY and CDR2 is SYGVKD. The V end lost 6 bases, the J end lost 10 bases, and 13 bases lay between the germline ends. CDR3 protein: CAISPDTSEQFF. The CDR3, as DNA: TGTGCCATCAGCCCGGACACAAGCGAGCAGTTCTTC.

In the case of this clonotype: One end of the junction varies from germline; a read error may be responsible. The CDR3 DNA is TGCGGCGTTGTGGGCAGGGCGGTGGGGAATGAGCAGTTCTTC. It translates to CGVVGRAVGNEQFF. The rearrangement uses TRBV29-1 and TRBJ2-1; D may be TRBD1 (5 bases). The CDR3 covers 14 residues. CDR1 and CDR2 (germline): SQVTM, ANQGSEA.

The sample holds a few counts of this clonotype. The chain uses TRBV20-1 and TRBJ2-1, with a possible D match to TRBD2 (5 bases). CDR1 is DFQATT and CDR2 is SNEGSKA in the germline V gene (reference sequence). The V end was cut by 6 bases, the J end by 0 bases, with 18 bases between. CDR3 length: 16 residues. CDR3: CSAIDRGRSSYNEQFF. The CDR3 nucleotides are TGCAGTGCCATCGACCGCGGGCGCAGCTCCTACAATGAGCAGTTCTTC.

There are a few counts of this clonotype. This sequence joins TRBV28 and TRBJ2-1; no firm D call. Per germline, CDR1 MDHEN and CDR2 SYDVKM. The CDR3 totals 16 residues. The V gene lost 5 bases and the J gene lost 13 bases, with 27 bases spanning the gap. The CDR3 DNA follows: TGTGCCAGCAGTCCCCCTGTGGTGACGAGTGAGGAGACCCAGTTCTTC. This gives the protein CASSPPVVTSEETQFF.

The chain links TRBV25-1 to TRBJ1-5; weak D call: TRBD1 (5 bases). This CDR3 comprises 14 residues. Between the trimmed V and J ends, which lost 4 bases and 5 bases, there was a span of 12 bases. CDR1 and CDR2 (germline): MGHDK, SYGVNS. The CDR3 region has the DNA TGTGCCAGCAGTGTGGCAGGGAGTTATCAGCCCCAGCATTTT. Translated: CASSVAGSYQPQHF.

The CDR3 spells CSARDRLRVRNQPQHF. The CDR3 DNA sequence: TGCAGTGCTAGAGATCGGTTGAGGGTTCGCAATCAGCCCCAGCATTTT. The chain is built from TRBV20-1 and TRBJ1-5; D is undetermined. Trimming pared 0 bases from V and 2 bases from J, leaving 14 bases between. The CDR3 extends over 16 amino acids. From germline, CDR1 is DFQATT and CDR2 SNEGSKA (reference sequence).

This clonotype showed up just a few times. CDR3 residues: CASSGGESTDTQYF. In DNA, the CDR3 is TGTGCCAGCTCCGGGGGGGAGAGCACAGATACGCAGTATTTT. The rearrangement uses TRBV11-2 and TRBJ2-3; the match to TRBD2 covers 8 bases. V dropped 8 bases and J dropped 0; count of bases not matched to a gene: 4. From germline, CDR1 is SGHAT and CDR2 FQNNGV. The CDR3 spans 14 residues.

The V call is TRBV12-3 or TRBV12-4, the J call TRBJ2-3; tentatively, D is TRBD2 (7 bases). The CDR3 is 16 amino acids. V was cut by 5 bases and J by 3 bases, with 18 bases left in between. CDR3 sequence: CASSLPRGGRTDTQYF. CDR3 coding DNA: TGTGCCAGCAGTCTCCCGAGGGGGGGCAGGACAGATACGCAGTATTTT.

This chain connects TRBV27 to TRBJ1-6, with 7 positions matching TRBD1. The CDR3 runs to 15 residues. The V segment lost 4 bases and the J segment 3 bases; nucleotides outside the gene matches: 3. Germline V gene sequence: CDR1 MNHEY, CDR2 SMNVEV (reference sequence). In DNA, the CDR3 is TGTGCCAGCAGTTCGACAGGGAGCTATAATTCACCCCTCCACTTT. Its translation: CASSSTGSYNSPLHF.

This clonotype showed up just a few times. This sequence joins TRBV5-1 and TRBJ1-5; D is uncertain. Germline values: CDR1 SGHRS, CDR2 YFSETQ. The V end was cut by 7 bases, the J end by 4 bases, with 9 bases between. This CDR3 region has 12 residues. CDR3 amino acids: CASAPGNQPQHF. The CDR3 DNA is TGCGCCAGCGCTCCTGGGAATCAGCCCCAGCATTTT.